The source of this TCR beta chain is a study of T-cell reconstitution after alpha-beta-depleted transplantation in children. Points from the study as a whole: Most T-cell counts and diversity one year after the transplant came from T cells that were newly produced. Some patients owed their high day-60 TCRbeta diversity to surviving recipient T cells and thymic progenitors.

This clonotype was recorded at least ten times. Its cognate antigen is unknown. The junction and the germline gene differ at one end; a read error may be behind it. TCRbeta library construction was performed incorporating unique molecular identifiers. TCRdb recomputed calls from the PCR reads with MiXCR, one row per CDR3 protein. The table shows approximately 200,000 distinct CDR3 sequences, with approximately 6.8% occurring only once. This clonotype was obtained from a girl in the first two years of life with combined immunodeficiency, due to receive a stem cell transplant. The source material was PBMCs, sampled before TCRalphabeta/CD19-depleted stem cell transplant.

The DNA of the CDR3 is TGTGCCAGCAATAAGTGGCGGGACAGCGTCCCCTTATTT. Protein product: CASNKWRDSVPLF. This chain uses TRBV12-3 or TRBV12-4 with TRBJ1-1; 7 bases agree with TRBD1. The CDR3 spans 13 residues.